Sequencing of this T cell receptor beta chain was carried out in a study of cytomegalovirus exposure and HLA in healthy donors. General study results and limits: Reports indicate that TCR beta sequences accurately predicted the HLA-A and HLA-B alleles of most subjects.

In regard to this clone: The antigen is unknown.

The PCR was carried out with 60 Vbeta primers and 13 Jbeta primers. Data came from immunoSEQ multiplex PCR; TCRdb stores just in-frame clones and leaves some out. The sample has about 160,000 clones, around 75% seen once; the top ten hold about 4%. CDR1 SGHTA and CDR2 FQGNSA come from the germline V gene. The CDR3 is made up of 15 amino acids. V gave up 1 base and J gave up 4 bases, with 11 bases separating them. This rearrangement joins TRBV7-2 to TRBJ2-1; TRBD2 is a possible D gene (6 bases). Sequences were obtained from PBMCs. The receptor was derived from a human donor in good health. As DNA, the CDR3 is TGTGCCAGCAGCTTAGACGGGGGTCGGTACAATGAGCAGTTCTTC. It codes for CASSLDGGRYNEQFF.